These 21 T cell receptor beta chains came from one sample sequenced in a study of response to subunit inactivated influenza vaccine. TCRdb passed the RT-PCR reads through MiXCR, listing each CDR3 protein once. The data show 550,000 to 600,000 distinct CDR3 sequences, about 12% seen once. The source was PBMCs from blood, collected on the day of vaccination. The receptors shown here come from a man aged 45-65 years who received an inactivated influenza vaccine.

The sample holds a few counts of this clonotype. V is TRBV18 and J is TRBJ2-2; possibly TRBD2 for D (5 bases). V lost 3 bases to trimming and J lost 4 bases, with 9 bases between them. This CDR3 spans 14 amino acids. Per germline, CDR1 KGHSH and CDR2 LQKENI. The CDR3 nucleotides are TGTGCCAGCTCACCGGACTCGTTCACCGGGGAGCTGTTTTTT. It yields the protein CASSPDSFTGELFF.

This clonotype was seen only a few times. The rearrangement links TRBV5-1 to TRBJ2-1; 7 bases are shared with TRBD1. V was clipped by 4 bases and J by 3 bases; unmatched bases: 7. The CDR3 covers 15 residues. CDR1 SGHRS and CDR2 YFSETQ come from the germline V gene. The CDR3 bases are TGCGCCAGCAGCAAAAGACAGGGACACTACAATGAGCAGTTCTTC. This gives the protein CASSKRQGHYNEQFF.

This clonotype has a single count. CDR3 residues: CASRHTTGTANEKLFF. For the CDR3, the DNA is TGTGCCAGTCGCCACACAACAGGGACGGCAAATGAAAAACTGTTTTTT. The chain has TRBV6-1 and TRBJ1-4, with D possibly TRBD1 on 6 matching bases. The V gene lost 9 bases and the J gene lost 5 bases, with 22 bases spanning the gap. CDR3 length: 16 residues. Germline V CDR1 and CDR2: MNHNS, SASEGT.

This sequence joins TRBV3-1 and TRBJ1-1; 9 nucleotides match TRBD1. V lost 4 bases to trimming and J lost 7 bases; unmatched junction nucleotides: 7. This CDR3 spans 14 amino acids. Germline loops: CDR1 LGHDT, CDR2 YNNKEL (reference sequence). The CDR3 DNA sequence: TGTGCCAGCAGCCTATGGACAGGGGAAAGTGAAGCTTTCTTT. Its translation: CASSLWTGESEAFF. Full variable domain (remainder filled in from reference TRBV3-1 and TRBJ1-1): DTAVSQTPKYLVTQMGNDKSIKCEQNLGHDTMYWYKQDSKKFLKIMFSYNNKELIINETVPNRFSPKSPDKAHLNLHINSLELGDSAVYFCASSLWTGESEAFFGQGTRLTVV.

This clonotype was observed at least ten times. The V call is TRBV6-5, the J call TRBJ2-7; 7 nucleotides agree with TRBD1. Trimming took 2 bases from V and 5 from J; bases not matched to a gene: 6. Looked up from germline, CDR1 is MNHEY and CDR2 is SVGAGI. The CDR3 spans 14 residues. This CDR3 reads CASSYTGEWNEQYF. CDR3 DNA sequence: TGTGCCAGCAGTTACACAGGGGAGTGGAACGAGCAGTACTTC.

The gene calls are TRBV11-1 and TRBJ2-1, with 8 bases identical to TRBD2. J was trimmed by 0 bases and V by 3 bases; bases with no gene match: 13. This CDR3 region has 19 residues. Per the germline V gene, CDR1 is SGHAT and CDR2 is FQDESV (reference sequence). The CDR3 sequence: CASSFLVPSGQSSYNEQFF. The CDR3 region has the DNA TGTGCCAGCAGCTTTCTAGTTCCTAGCGGGCAGAGCTCCTACAATGAGCAGTTCTTC.

About this clonotype itself: The junction differs from germline at one of its ends, possibly a read error. V is TRBV4-3 and J is TRBJ1-1; perhaps TRBD1 as D (5 bases). The CDR3 length is 13 residues. Looked up from germline, CDR1 is LGHNA and CDR2 is YSLEER. The CDR3 bases are TGCGACAGCAGAGAGACAGTGAACACTGAAGCTTTCTTT. The encoded protein is CDSRETVNTEAFF.

This clonotype was seen repeatedly, ten times or more. V usage is TRBV5-1 and J usage is TRBJ2-1; D is possibly TRBD1 (5 bases). The V gene's germline CDR1 is SGHRS and CDR2 YFSETQ. The CDR3 sequence is 18 residues long. V was trimmed by 4 bases and J by 5 bases, leaving 25 bases between them. CDR3 sequence reads: CASSHSLSGYGVNNEQFF. CDR3 sequence (DNA): TGCGCCAGCAGCCATAGCCTCTCAGGGTACGGCGTGAACAATGAGCAGTTCTTC.

The sample holds many counts of this clonotype. J is TRBJ2-1 and V is TRBV7-2; 8 bases line up with TRBD1. From germline, CDR1 is SGHTA and CDR2 FQGNSA. V trimming: 6 bases; J trimming: 7 bases; junction bases outside the gene matches: 14. This CDR3 comprises 16 residues. The DNA of the CDR3 is TGTGCCAGCAGTCTGATCTGGACAGGGAGGCGGAATGAGCAGTTCTTC. Translation gives CASSLIWTGRRNEQFF.

This clonotype was found a few times. The rearrangement joins TRBV2 to TRBJ1-6, with 9 bases fitting TRBD1. The V gene end was trimmed by 6 bases and the J gene end by 8 bases; junction bases not matched to a gene: 5. Germline lookup yields CDR1 SNHLY and CDR2 FYNNEI. CDR3 length equals 14 residues. The CDR3 region has the DNA TGTGCCAGCAGCAGACAGGGGGAATATTCACCCCTCCACTTT. It specifies CASSRQGEYSPLHF.

The rearrangement joins TRBV12-3 or TRBV12-4 to TRBJ2-3, with TRBD2 matching 12 bases. CDR3 length: 20 residues. The junction had 14 bases not matched to a gene; V was cut back by 4 bases and J by 0 bases. The CDR3 region is CASSSPHGTSGFSSTDTQYF. The CDR3 nucleotides read TGTGCCAGCAGTTCGCCCCACGGGACTAGCGGGTTCTCTAGCACAGATACGCAGTATTTT.

The chain carries TRBV29-1 and TRBJ2-2; no reliable D call. The germline V gene has CDR1 SQVTM and CDR2 ANQGSEA. This CDR3 has 14 residues. The ends were cut back, 3 bases at V and 1 base at J, with 9 bases in the middle. The CDR3 bases are TGCAGCGTTGAGGGCAGGCGGAACACCGGGGAGCTGTTTTTT. Protein product: CSVEGRRNTGELFF.

This clonotype was observed at least ten times. The chain has TRBV21-1 and TRBJ2-7; TRBD1 is taken as the D call from the table, unchecked against the DNA. TRBV21-1 is noted as a pseudogene. The CDR3 has 15 residues. CDR3 protein: CASSATGKPPYEQYF. The CDR3 DNA follows: TGTGCCAGCAGCGCCACAGGGAAACCCCCCTACGAGCAGTACTTC.

V is TRBV4-1 and J is TRBJ1-4; maybe TRBD1 (5 bases). Germline values: CDR1 MGHRA, CDR2 YSYEKL. With 1 base removed from V and 2 bases from J, the gap between germline ends came to 17 bases. This CDR3 comprises 18 residues. Here the CDR3 DNA reads TGCGCCAGCAGCCAAGTTTTGGGGGTGTCACTGACTAATGAAAAACTGTTTTTT. Residues: CASSQVLGVSLTNEKLFF.

The chain carries TRBV5-1 and TRBJ1-1; D uncertain. V lost 6 bases and J 6 bases, leaving 15 bases between the germline ends. The CDR3 is 13 residues long. Per the germline V gene, CDR1 is SGHRS and CDR2 is YFSETQ. The CDR3 reads CASKFGLQPEAFF. CDR3 sequence (DNA): TGCGCCAGCAAGTTCGGACTGCAACCTGAAGCTTTCTTT.

V gene TRBV5-4 combines with J gene TRBJ2-3; 8 bases align to TRBD1. CDR3 length: 14 residues. The germline gives CDR1 SGHNT, CDR2 YYREEE (reference sequence). V lost 4 bases and J lost 6; bases outside the gene matches: 7. The CDR3 region is CASSLDRVLDTQYF. CDR3 nucleotides: TGTGCCAGCAGCCTGGACAGGGTATTGGATACGCAGTATTTT. Full variable domain (outside the CDR3, taken from reference TRBV5-4 and TRBJ2-3): ETGVTQSPTHLIKTRGQQVTLRCSSQSGHNTVSWYQQALGQGPQFIFQYYREEENGRGNFPPRFSGLQFPNYSSELNVNALELDDSALYLCASSLDRVLDTQYFGPGTRLTVL.

The genes are TRBV6-4 and TRBJ2-3; 10 nucleotides agree with TRBD2. Looked up from germline, CDR1 is MRHNA and CDR2 is SNTAGT. V shed 6 bases and J 4 bases; nucleotides not matched to a gene: 10. This CDR3 region has 16 residues. In DNA, the CDR3 is TGTGCCAGCAGGGAAAACAGCGGGGGGGCCTCAGATACGCAGTATTTT. It translates to CASRENSGGASDTQYF.

This clonotype has only a few counts. The J gene is TRBJ2-7, the V gene TRBV3-1; a possible D gene is TRBD1 (5 bases). CDR1 is LGHDT and CDR2 is YNNKEL in the germline V gene (reference sequence). There are 14 residues in the CDR3. With 1 base removed from V and 9 bases from J, the gap between germline ends came to 16 bases. Here the CDR3 DNA reads TGTGCCAGCAGCCAAGTTGGGGATCACCAGGGGCAGTACTTC. Amino acid sequence: CASSQVGDHQGQYF.

This clonotype was seen a handful of times. The gene calls are TRBV20-1 and TRBJ2-3; D is ambiguous. Per the germline V gene, CDR1 is DFQATT and CDR2 is SNEGSKA (reference sequence). The CDR3 spans 9 residues. CDR3: CTPADTQYF. The DNA of the CDR3 is TGCACCCCCGCGGATACGCAGTATTTT.

The V and J genes are TRBV7-6 and TRBJ2-5; a possible D gene is TRBD1 (6 bases). Germline V gene lookup returns CDR1 SGHVS and CDR2 FNYEAQ. The CDR3 runs 14 residues. V lost 5 bases and J 5 bases, leaving 15 bases between the germline ends. This CDR3 reads CASSRGQLLETQYF. CDR3 in DNA: TGTGCCAGCAGCAGAGGACAGCTCCTCGAGACCCAGTACTTC.

This clonotype was observed a handful of times. An end of the junction differs from the germline gene, which may be a read error. This chain connects TRBV7-7 to TRBJ2-5; perhaps TRBD1 as D (6 bases). The CDR3 spans 13 residues. Germline CDR1 reads SSHAT; CDR2 reads FNYEAQ (reference sequence). Here the CDR3 reads CASSLSQGKTQYF. The CDR3, as DNA: TGTGCTAGCAGCTTATCACAGGGAAAGACCCAGTACTTC.